The clone carrying this T cell receptor beta chain was counted only a few times. Its antigen is unidentified. This record belongs to a study of T cell responses to AZD1222 COVID-19 vaccine. Study results and limitations: A reported finding is that nearly half of spike-specific TCRs target unmutated variant regions. At 160-218 and 743-854, vaccine-associated CD4 TCRs were dominant, and they spanned spike. White British people made up most donors, females outnumbered males, and clonal diversity was possibly underestimated.

The protocol was immunoSEQ multiplex PCR, while the TCRdb copy is restricted to in-frame clones and leaves out a portion. This sample has about 180,000 clones, with roughly 88% found just once. The CDR3 sequence is 14 residues long. Trimming removed 6 bases from V and 1 base from J; junction bases left unmatched: 5. The germline V gene encodes CDR1 MDHEN and CDR2 SYDVKM. This receptor was obtained from an adult who received the AZD1222 COVID-19 vaccine. The sequences come from peripheral blood, collected 28 days after the second AZD1222 dose. This chain joins TRBV28 and TRBJ1-1; TRBD1 aligns across 7 bases. The CDR3 DNA reads TGTGCCAGCAGAGGCAGGACAGGGAACACTGAAGCTTTCTTT. It translates to CASRGRTGNTEAFF.